This TCR beta chain was observed in a study of blood T cells in healthy people across ages. General study findings and limits: Samples with more naive T cells showed higher observed beta diversity.

Comment on this clonotype: Its antigen is still unknown.

PCR was performed a second time for about 7 to 11 cycles using a sample-barcoded 5' primer and a J-beta primer mix. TCRdb re-called the 5' RACE reads with MiXCR, one entry per CDR3 protein. Here the sample spans about 1.5 million distinct CDR3 sequences, about 42% being singletons. The sequenced material came from blood. The TCR was taken from a woman aged 18-29 years in good health.

CDR3 sequence reads: CASSPQAMRGTDTQYF. CDR3 coding DNA: TGTGCCAGCAGTCCCCAGGCGATGAGGGGCACAGATACGCAGTATTTT. V gene TRBV2 combines with J gene TRBJ2-3; TRBD2 might be the D (5 bases). This CDR3 has 16 amino acids. The germline V gene encodes CDR1 SNHLY and CDR2 FYNNEI. V lost 5 bases, J lost 1 base, and 16 bases lay in between.